The 31 T cell receptor beta chains below were found in one sample sequenced in a study of blood T cell repertoires in COVID-19. Clones were sequenced by immunoSEQ multiplex PCR, and TCRdb holds only the in-frame ones, with some missing. Among 110,000 to 150,000 clones listed, about four fifths were seen once. Sequencing input: peripheral blood. The receptors were sampled from a man in his 70s who had recovered from COVID-19.

This sequence joins TRBV29-1 and TRBJ1-1; 9 bases match TRBD1. V was pared by 7 bases and J by 6 bases, with 9 bases of the junction left unmatched. Germline loops: CDR1 SQVTM, CDR2 ANQGSEA. This CDR3 comprises 13 residues. For the CDR3, the DNA is TGCAGCGCCGTCGGACAGGGGAAACCTGAAGCTTTCTTT. As protein: CSAVGQGKPEAFF.

The rearrangement links TRBV21-1 to TRBJ2-3; TRBD1 reflects the table's D call only, with no check against the DNA. TRBV21-1 is listed as a pseudogene. The CDR3 is made up of 14 amino acids. DNA of the CDR3: TGTGCCAGCAGCAAAGCGGACACCACAGATACGCAGTATTTT. Translation gives CASSKADTTDTQYF.

The chain uses TRBV9 and TRBJ2-4; 7 bases map to TRBD1. The ends lost 0 bases at V and 4 bases at J; junction bases unmatched: 4. Germline V gene data show CDR1 as SGDLS and CDR2 as YYNGEE. The CDR3 sequence is 15 residues long. The CDR3 is CASSVEGTDKNIQYF. The DNA of the CDR3 is TGTGCCAGCAGCGTAGAGGGGACAGATAAAAACATTCAGTACTTC.

This clone was picked up a small number of times. The rearrangement joins TRBV20-1 to TRBJ2-7; D unclear. The CDR3 consists of 11 residues. V gave up 3 bases and J gave up 10 bases, with 13 bases separating them. The germline V gene has CDR1 DFQATT and CDR2 SNEGSKA (reference sequence). CDR3 nucleotide sequence: TGCAGTGCTAGGTTCGATGTCAGTCAGTACTTC. Translated: CSARFDVSQYF.

The chain couples TRBV19 to TRBJ2-5; 9 bases are a match to TRBD1. Germline loops: CDR1 LNHDA, CDR2 SQIVND (reference sequence). Trimming took 6 bases from V and 5 from J; bases not matched to a gene: 7. CDR3 length: 14 amino acids. CDR3 DNA: TGTGCCAGTAGAGCCGGGACAGGGAAGGAGACCCAGTACTTC. It specifies CASRAGTGKETQYF.

The V call is TRBV7-9, the J call TRBJ2-1; D is possibly TRBD1 (6 bases). Per germline, CDR1 SEHNR and CDR2 FQNEAQ (reference sequence). V gave up 5 bases and J gave up 5 bases, with 16 bases separating them. This CDR3 has 15 amino acids. The CDR3 DNA reads as TGTGCCAGCAGCCATACACAGGGCGGTGACAATGAGCAGTTCTTC. Residues: CASSHTQGGDNEQFF.

The chain couples TRBV4-2 to TRBJ1-2; D gene ambiguous. Germline V gene data show CDR1 as LGHNA and CDR2 as YNFKEQ. V was cut by 0 bases and J by 4 bases, with 6 bases left in between. The CDR3 totals 13 residues. The CDR3 is CASSQDMAYGYTF. CDR3 DNA sequence: TGTGCCAGCAGCCAAGATATGGCCTATGGCTACACCTTC.

The rearrangement uses TRBV19 and TRBJ1-5; D unresolved. Per the germline V gene, CDR1 is LNHDA and CDR2 is SQIVND (reference sequence). V was pared by 3 bases and J by 7 bases, with 10 bases between. The CDR3 consists of 13 residues. This CDR3 reads CASSIQDRQPQHF. The CDR3 DNA sequence: TGTGCCAGTAGTATTCAGGATCGGCAGCCCCAGCATTTT.

V is TRBV9 and J is TRBJ2-1; tentative D call: TRBD1 (6 bases). CDR1 is SGDLS and CDR2 is YYNGEE in the germline V gene. This CDR3 has 16 residues. Between the trimmed V and J ends, which lost 3 bases and 7 bases, there was a span of 20 bases. The CDR3, as DNA: TGTGCCAGCAGCGCAAATTCACAGGGACGGGCGAATGAGCAGTTCTTC. It encodes CASSANSQGRANEQFF. Variable domain in full (rest from reference TRBV9 and TRBJ2-1): DSGVTQTPKHLITATGQRVTLRCSPRSGDLSVYWYQQSLDQGLQFLIQYYNGEERAKGNILERFSAQQFPDLHSELNLSSLELGDSALYFCASSANSQGRANEQFFGPGTRLTVL.

J is TRBJ2-7 and V is TRBV11-2; D might be TRBD1 (6 bases). In germline, CDR1 is SGHAT, CDR2 FQNNGV. This CDR3 is built from 14 residues. Deletions cut 5 bases from V and 0 bases from J, with 11 bases between. The CDR3 protein is CASSKGTYSYEQYF. The CDR3 bases are TGTGCCAGCAGCAAAGGGACATACTCCTACGAGCAGTACTTC. The full variable domain, rest sourced from reference TRBV11-2 and TRBJ2-7, is EAGVAQSPRYKIIEKRQSVAFWCNPISGHATLYWYQQILGQGPKLLIQFQNNGVVDDSQLPKDRFSAERLKGVDSTLKIQPAKLEDSAVYLCASSKGTYSYEQYFGPGTRLTVT.

The J gene is TRBJ2-7, the V gene TRBV29-1; 7 positions match TRBD2. From germline, CDR1 is SQVTM and CDR2 ANQGSEA. The CDR3 consists of 11 residues. J lost 9 bases, V lost 2 bases, and 4 bases had no gene match. CDR3 coding DNA: TGCAGCGTTGAAAGCGGGGTAGGGCAGTACTTC. As protein: CSVESGVGQYF.

The chain employs TRBV29-1 and TRBJ2-2, with TRBD2 matching 9 bases. The V gene's germline CDR1 is SQVTM and CDR2 ANQGSEA. V trimming: 3 bases; J trimming: 5 bases; junction bases outside the gene matches: 7. The CDR3 has 15 amino acids. This CDR3 is CSVDLAGVGTGELFF. CDR3 sequence (DNA): TGCAGCGTTGATTTAGCGGGAGTTGGGACCGGGGAGCTGTTTTTT.

The gene calls are TRBV7-2 and TRBJ2-1; perhaps TRBD2 as D (6 bases). V lost 1 base and J lost 7, with 14 bases in between. The CDR3 is 15 residues long. The germline V gene has CDR1 SGHTA and CDR2 FQGNSA. CDR3 amino acids: CASSLVGTAGNEQFF. As DNA, the CDR3 is TGTGCCAGCAGCTTAGTTGGCACAGCGGGTAATGAGCAGTTCTTC.

This rearrangement joins TRBV4-3 to TRBJ2-3, with 10 bases that match TRBD2. There are 17 residues in the CDR3. The germline gives CDR1 LGHNA, CDR2 YSLEER. The ends lost 3 bases at V and 0 bases at J; junction bases unmatched: 6. CDR3 protein: CASSQAPTSGSTDTQYF. In DNA form, the CDR3 reads TGCGCCAGCAGCCAGGCTCCGACTAGCGGGAGCACAGATACGCAGTATTTT.

The gene calls are TRBV9 and TRBJ2-2; TRBD1 agrees at 7 bases. Germline V gives CDR1 SGDLS, CDR2 YYNGEE. Trimming cost V 3 bases and J 6 bases; bases outside gene matches: 2. CDR3 length equals 13 residues. The CDR3 DNA reads TGTGCCAGCAGCGGACAGGGCGCCGGGGAGCTGTTTTTT. Residues: CASSGQGAGELFF.

This clone was counted many times. This chain connects TRBV7-2 to TRBJ1-2, with no clear D. V shed 5 bases and J shed 3 bases, with 10 bases lying between them. Per the germline V gene, CDR1 is SGHTA and CDR2 is FQGNSA. The CDR3 sequence is 13 residues long. The CDR3, as DNA: TGTGCCAGCAGCGAACCGCCAGACTATGGCTACACCTTC. This translates into CASSEPPDYGYTF.

Concerning this clone itself: One junction end disagrees with the germline gene, perhaps due to a read error. CDR3 nucleotides: TGTGCCTGGAGTGCGTCCTACCGGGGAGCTGTTTTT. Amino acid sequence: CAWSASYRGAVF. The chain employs TRBV30 and TRBJ2-2; TRBD2 might be the D (5 bases). The CDR3 loop spans 12 amino acids. Germline loops: CDR1 GTSNPN, CDR2 SVGIG (reference sequence).

V usage is TRBV5-1 and J usage is TRBJ2-1, with 9 bases that match TRBD2. The length of the CDR3 is 15 residues. The germline V gene encodes CDR1 SGHRS and CDR2 YFSETQ. The V gene end was trimmed by 0 bases and the J gene end by 6 bases; junction bases not matched to a gene: 4. CDR3 DNA: TGCGCCAGCAGCTTGGAGCTAGCGGGGATCAATGAGCAGTTCTTC. It is translated as CASSLELAGINEQFF.

The chain is built from TRBV2 and TRBJ2-7, with 7 nucleotides matching TRBD2. Unmatched junction bases numbered 8, after V lost 6 bases and J lost 0 bases. The CDR3 has 15 amino acids. From germline, CDR1 is SNHLY and CDR2 FYNNEI. CDR3 loop: CASSATTSYSYEQYF. In DNA, the CDR3 is TGTGCCAGCAGCGCGACGACTAGCTACTCCTACGAGCAGTACTTC.

V is TRBV7-9 and J is TRBJ2-5, with a weak D call TRBD2 (6 bases). There are 15 residues in the CDR3. The ends were cut back, 3 bases at V and 1 base at J, with 12 bases in the middle. CDR1 is SEHNR, CDR2 FQNEAQ, per germline (reference sequence). Written as DNA, the CDR3 is TGTGCCAGCAGCTTCGGCGGGATGAGCCAAGAGACCCAGTACTTC. Residues: CASSFGGMSQETQYF.

This clone has a single count. J is TRBJ2-1 and V is TRBV28, with 10 positions matching TRBD2. CDR1 and CDR2 (germline): MDHEN, SYDVKM. This CDR3 is 16 amino acids long. The V and J ends lost 5 bases and 4 bases, in that order; junction bases with no gene match: 8. In DNA, the CDR3 is TGTGCCAGCAGTCTAGCTAGCGGGGGATGGTACAATGAGCAGTTCTTC. Protein: CASSLASGGWYNEQFF.

This clone was observed many times. The V gene is TRBV29-1, the J gene TRBJ2-1, with 8 bases fitting TRBD2. The CDR3 totals 11 residues. CDR1 and CDR2 from the germline V gene are SQVTM and ANQGSEA. Losses at the gene ends were 6 bases for V and 10 bases for J; bases not matched to a gene: 5. CDR3 nucleotide sequence: TGCAGCGTCTACCGACTAGCGGAGCAGTTCTTC. It codes for CSVYRLAEQFF.

The sample holds one count of this clone. The chain employs TRBV2 and TRBJ2-1, with D possibly TRBD2 on 6 matching bases. V dropped 4 bases and J dropped 5 bases, with 12 bases sitting between them. The CDR3 is 14 amino acids. Germline loops: CDR1 SNHLY, CDR2 FYNNEI. The CDR3 nucleotides read TGTGCCAGCAGTGCGAGCGGGTGGGACAATGAGCAGTTCTTC. It specifies CASSASGWDNEQFF.

The gene calls are TRBV6-2 or TRBV6-3 and TRBJ2-3; tentatively, D is TRBD2 (6 bases). The V and J ends lost 4 bases and 2 bases respectively, with 13 bases between them. Germline V gene sequence: CDR1 MNHEY, CDR2 SVGEGT. The CDR3 spans 15 residues. CDR3 bases: TGTGCCAGCAGTTGGGGACTGACGCTCACAGATACGCAGTATTTT. Its protein is CASSWGLTLTDTQYF.

The rearrangement joins TRBV25-1 to TRBJ2-1, with 9 bases that match TRBD2. The CDR3 is 15 residues long. J was trimmed by 7 bases and V by 6 bases; bases with no gene match: 10. In germline, CDR1 is MGHDK, CDR2 SYGVNS. CDR3 loop: CASRGIAGGQNEQFF. DNA for the CDR3: TGTGCCAGCAGGGGTATCGCGGGAGGGCAAAATGAGCAGTTCTTC. Filled out from reference TRBV25-1 and TRBJ2-1, the complete variable domain reads EADIYQTPRYLVIGTGKKITLECSQTMGHDKMYWYQQDPGMELHLIHYSYGVNSTEKGDLSSESTVSRIRTEHFPLTLESARPSHTSQYLCASRGIAGGQNEQFFGPGTRLTVL.

This clone has a single count. The chain uses TRBV29-1 and TRBJ2-7, with a tentative D call TRBD1 (7 bases). This CDR3 comprises 15 residues. Germline CDR1 SQVTM, CDR2 ANQGSEA. The V end lost 0 bases, the J end lost 2 bases, and 14 bases lay between the germline ends. CDR3 DNA: TGCAGCGTTGAAGATGGGGCAGGGGGGCCCTACGAGCAGTACTTC. Encoded protein: CSVEDGAGGPYEQYF.

The V call is TRBV7-2, the J call TRBJ2-6; 7 nucleotides align to TRBD2. The CDR3 spans 16 residues. J gave up 2 bases and V 7 bases, and 8 bases lay outside the gene matches. Per germline, CDR1 SGHTA and CDR2 FQGNSA. The CDR3 spells CASNPGGGAGANVLTF. The CDR3 DNA follows: TGTGCCAGCAACCCGGGGGGTGGGGCTGGGGCCAACGTCCTGACTTTC.

The genes are TRBV7-9 and TRBJ2-3; 10 nucleotides agree with TRBD2. The CDR3 runs to 18 residues. CDR1 SEHNR and CDR2 FQNEAQ come from the germline V gene (reference sequence). V shed 7 bases, J shed 5 bases, and the junction held 18 bases outside the gene matches. CDR3 bases: TGTGCCAGCAACCACCATGGCCAACTAGCGGGGCCGGGAGATACGCAGTATTTT. This sequence encodes CASNHHGQLAGPGDTQYF.

The chain combines TRBV19 with TRBJ2-7; 13 bases align to TRBD2. Germline V gene data show CDR1 as LNHDA and CDR2 as SQIVND (reference sequence). This CDR3 has 16 amino acids. After removal of 3 bases from V and 2 bases from J, the junction contained 4 bases not matched to a gene. The CDR3 bases are TGTGCCAGTAGTATCCTCGGGACTAGCGGGACCTACGAGCAGTACTTC. Translation gives CASSILGTSGTYEQYF.

The gene calls are TRBV6-6 and TRBJ2-7; 9 nucleotides align to TRBD1. Trimming at V came to 6 bases and at J to 7 bases, leaving 10 bases not matched to a gene. The CDR3 consists of 14 residues. Germline V lookup: CDR1 MNHNY, CDR2 SVGAGI (reference sequence). CDR3 DNA sequence: TGTGCCAGCAGATCCCGGACAGGGGATTGGGAGCAGTACTTC. Its translation is CASRSRTGDWEQYF.

A remark on this clone: Within the sample, other DNA sequences also encode this same CDR3. The V gene is TRBV6-5, the J gene TRBJ2-7; 11 nucleotides line up with TRBD1. The CDR3 length is 15 residues. The V and J ends lost 0 bases and 3 bases, in that order; junction bases with no gene match: 1. The V gene's germline CDR1 is MNHEY and CDR2 SVGAGI. The CDR3 nucleotides are TGTGCCAGCAGTTACTCAGGGACAGGGGGCTACGAGCAGTACTTC. Translated, it gives CASSYSGTGGYEQYF.